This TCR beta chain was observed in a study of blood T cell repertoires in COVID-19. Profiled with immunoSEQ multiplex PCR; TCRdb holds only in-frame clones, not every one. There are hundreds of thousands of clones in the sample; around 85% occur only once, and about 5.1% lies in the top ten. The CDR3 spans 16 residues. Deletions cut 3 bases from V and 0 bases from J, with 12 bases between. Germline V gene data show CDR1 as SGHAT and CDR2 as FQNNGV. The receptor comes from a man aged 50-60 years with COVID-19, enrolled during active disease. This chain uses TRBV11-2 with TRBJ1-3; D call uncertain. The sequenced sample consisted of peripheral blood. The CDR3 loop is CASSLMAQSSGNTIYF. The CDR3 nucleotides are TGTGCCAGCAGCTTGATGGCACAGTCCTCTGGAAACACCATATATTTT. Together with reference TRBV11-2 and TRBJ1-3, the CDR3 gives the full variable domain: EAGVAQSPRYKIIEKRQSVAFWCNPISGHATLYWYQQILGQGPKLLIQFQNNGVVDDSQLPKDRFSAERLKGVDSTLKIQPAKLEDSAVYLCASSLMAQSSGNTIYFGEGSWLTVV.